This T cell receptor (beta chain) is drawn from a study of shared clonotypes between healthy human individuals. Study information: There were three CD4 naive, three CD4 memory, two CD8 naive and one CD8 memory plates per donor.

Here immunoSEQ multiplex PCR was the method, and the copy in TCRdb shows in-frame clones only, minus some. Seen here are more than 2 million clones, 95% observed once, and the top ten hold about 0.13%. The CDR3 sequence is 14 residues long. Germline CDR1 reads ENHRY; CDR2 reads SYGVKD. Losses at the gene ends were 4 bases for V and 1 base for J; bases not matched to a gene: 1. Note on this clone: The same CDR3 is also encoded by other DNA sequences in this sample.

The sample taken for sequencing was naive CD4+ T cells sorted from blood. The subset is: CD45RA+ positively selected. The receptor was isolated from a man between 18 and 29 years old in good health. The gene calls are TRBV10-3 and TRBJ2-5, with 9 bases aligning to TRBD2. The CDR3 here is CAISALAGQETQYF. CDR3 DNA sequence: TGTGCCATCAGTGCACTAGCGGGCCAAGAGACCCAGTACTTC.